This T cell receptor beta chain was obtained from a study of blood T cells in healthy people across ages. For the second PCR, which ran for about 7 to 12 cycles, a sample-barcoded 5' primer and a J-beta primer mix were used. Using its own MiXCR run on the 5' RACE reads, TCRdb lists one record per CDR3 protein. The repertoire consists of 920,000 or so distinct CDR3 sequences, with roughly 45% occurring once and the leading ten covering approximately 20%. This clonotype was observed a handful of times. The CDR3 sequence is 14 residues long. The junction had 9 bases not matched to a gene; V was cut back by 5 bases and J by 3 bases. CDR1 is DFQATT, CDR2 SNEGSKA, per germline (reference sequence).

The chain links TRBV20-1 to TRBJ2-7; 8 nucleotides align to TRBD2. The sample was blood. This sequence was found in a woman aged 55-75 years in good health. Here the CDR3 DNA reads TGCAGTGCTCGCGGCGGGGGGAACCTCTACGAGCAGTACTTC. Its protein is CSARGGGNLYEQYF.